These 31 T cell receptor beta chains were sequenced from one sample in a study of blood T cell repertoires in COVID-19. This table comes from immunoSEQ multiplex PCR, and its TCRdb copy is limited to in-frame clones, with some not included. The sample consists of hundreds of thousands of clones, just over 85% of them appearing once. Material for sequencing was PBMCs or T cells enriched from blood (not recorded which). The receptors come from a young man who had recovered from COVID-19.

This clone was detected a few times. The chain employs TRBV2 and TRBJ1-5; the D is unclear. Germline values: CDR1 SNHLY, CDR2 FYNNEI. This CDR3 spans 13 amino acids. The V end lost 4 bases, the J end lost 9 bases, and 13 bases lay between the germline ends. The CDR3 sequence: CASSAEFSRPQHF. DNA of the CDR3: TGTGCCAGCAGTGCGGAGTTTTCGAGGCCCCAGCATTTT.

This clone was seen a single time. V gene TRBV19 combines with J gene TRBJ2-1; 9 nucleotides align to TRBD2. Germline V CDR1 and CDR2: LNHDA, SQIVND (reference sequence). The J segment lost 1 base and the V segment lost 1 base, leaving 8 bases of the junction unmatched. CDR3 length: 18 amino acids. CDR3 nucleotides: TGTGCCAGTAGTATAGTGTTGGTAGCGGGAGTTTCCTACAATGAGCAGTTCTTC. It yields the protein CASSIVLVAGVSYNEQFF.

This clone was found once. This chain connects TRBV9 to TRBJ1-4; possibly TRBD1 for D (6 bases). V lost 3 bases and J 8 bases, leaving 23 bases between the germline ends. This CDR3 has 17 residues. The V gene's germline CDR1 is SGDLS and CDR2 YYNGEE. Here the CDR3 reads CASSAGNGGGGWEKLFF. For the CDR3, the DNA is TGTGCCAGCAGCGCGGGGAACGGCGGGGGCGGTTGGGAAAAACTGTTTTTT.

The chain links TRBV12-3 or TRBV12-4 to TRBJ1-2; 9 nucleotides align to TRBD1. CDR3 size: 13 residues. The ends lost 6 bases at V and 4 bases at J; junction bases unmatched: 3. The CDR3, as DNA: TGTGCCAGCAGCCAGGACAGGGGCTATGGCTACACCTTC. It encodes CASSQDRGYGYTF.

V and J are TRBV9 and TRBJ2-5, with 8 bases lining up with TRBD2. Trimming at V came to 0 bases and at J to 1 base, leaving 5 bases not matched to a gene. Germline lookup yields CDR1 SGDLS and CDR2 YYNGEE. This CDR3 comprises 16 residues. The CDR3 loop is CASSVGLAGVQETQYF. The CDR3 nucleotides are TGTGCCAGCAGCGTAGGGCTAGCGGGTGTCCAAGAGACCCAGTACTTC.

J is TRBJ1-5 and V is TRBV28, with TRBD1 as a possible D gene (6 bases). V lost 4 bases, J lost 4 bases, and 8 bases lay in between. This CDR3 is 13 amino acids long. CDR1 is MDHEN and CDR2 is SYDVKM in the germline V gene. In nucleotides, the CDR3 is TGTGCCAGCAGTTCGGACAGTAATCAGCCCCAGCATTTT. Translation: CASSSDSNQPQHF.

This clone was found once. This rearrangement joins TRBV7-9 to TRBJ1-2; a weak D match, TRBD1 (5 bases). CDR3 length equals 11 residues. V shed 8 bases and J shed 8 bases, with 12 bases lying between them. Germline assignment: CDR1 SEHNR and CDR2 FQNEAQ (reference sequence). CDR3 sequence: CASPQGGGYTF. In DNA form, the CDR3 reads TGTGCCAGCCCCCAGGGAGGGGGCTACACCTTC. The full variable domain, its missing parts supplied by reference TRBV7-9 and TRBJ1-2, is DTGVSQNPRHKITKRGQNVTFRCDPISEHNRLYWYRQTLGQGPEFLTYFQNEAQLEKSRLLSDRFSAERPKGSFSTLEIQRTEQGDSAMYLCASPQGGGYTFGSGTRLTVV.

This chain uses TRBV30 with TRBJ1-4; TRBD1 is a possible D gene (5 bases). Trimming stripped 3 bases from V and 4 bases from J, with 12 bases between. The germline V gene has CDR1 GTSNPN and CDR2 SVGIG (reference sequence). The CDR3 covers 14 residues. CDR3 amino acids: CAWSGGYGNEKLFF. CDR3 DNA: TGTGCCTGGAGCGGGGGTTATGGTAATGAAAAACTGTTTTTT.

This clone has just a few counts. This chain links TRBV19 with TRBJ1-2, with 10 bases fitting TRBD1. Germline lookup yields CDR1 LNHDA and CDR2 SQIVND (reference sequence). V gave up 3 bases and J gave up 8 bases; unmatched junction bases: 9. The CDR3 spans 15 residues. The CDR3 loop reads CASSIIRDRGGGYTF. The CDR3 DNA reads TGTGCCAGTAGTATTATCCGGGACAGGGGAGGAGGCTACACCTTC.

This chain uses TRBV7-9 with TRBJ1-5; 7 bases are shared with TRBD1. The V gene's germline CDR1 is SEHNR and CDR2 FQNEAQ (reference sequence). This CDR3 comprises 17 residues. V gave up 1 base and J gave up 6 bases; unmatched junction bases: 12. This CDR3 is CASSLGGNWQGGQPQHF. As DNA, the CDR3 is TGTGCCAGCAGCTTAGGTGGGAATTGGCAGGGGGGTCAGCCCCAGCATTTT.

This chain connects TRBV11-3 to TRBJ2-2; D remains ambiguous. Trimming removed 4 bases from V and 6 bases from J, with 9 bases in between. Germline loops: CDR1 SGHNT, CDR2 YENEEA. The CDR3 is 13 residues long. In DNA, the CDR3 is TGTGCCAGCAGCTCACAGTGGGCCGGGGAGCTGTTTTTT. Translating it yields CASSSQWAGELFF.

CDR3 in DNA: TGTGCCAGTAGTATCTTCGGGACAGGGGGTTCCACCGGGGAGCTGTTTTTT. This codes for CASSIFGTGGSTGELFF. This sequence joins TRBV19 and TRBJ2-2; TRBD1 aligns across 11 bases. The CDR3 contains 17 residues. Germline CDR1 and CDR2: LNHDA and SQIVND (reference sequence). Losses at the gene ends were 3 bases for V and 4 bases for J; bases not matched to a gene: 7.

This clone occurred once. The genes are TRBV7-2 and TRBJ2-3; D gene unclear. The CDR3 has 17 amino acids. Germline CDR1 is SGHTA and CDR2 is FQGNSA. V shed 5 bases and J shed 0 bases, with 18 bases lying between them. The CDR3 here is CASSRWAGTASTDTQYF. Written as DNA, the CDR3 is TGTGCCAGCAGCCGCTGGGCAGGAACCGCTAGCACAGATACGCAGTATTTT.

This clone was recorded a few times. CDR3: CASSYSKGEQYF. The CDR3 coding sequence is TGTGCCAGCAGTTACTCGAAGGGGGAGCAGTACTTC. The V and J genes are TRBV6-5 and TRBJ2-7, with a weak D call TRBD1 (5 bases). V dropped 0 bases and J dropped 7 bases, with 7 bases sitting between them. The CDR3 spans 12 residues. From germline, CDR1 is MNHEY and CDR2 SVGAGI.

In this sample, this clone turned up a few times. This chain uses TRBV2 with TRBJ1-5, with 10 bases that match TRBD1. Per the germline V gene, CDR1 is SNHLY and CDR2 is FYNNEI. The CDR3 contains 14 residues. The V gene end was trimmed by 5 bases and the J gene end by 7 bases; junction bases not matched to a gene: 5. In nucleotides, the CDR3 is TGTGCCAGCAGTCTGGGACAGGGGCCCCAGCCCCAGCATTTT. It codes for CASSLGQGPQPQHF.

The chain links TRBV19 to TRBJ2-5; D possibly corresponds to TRBD1 (5 bases). Trimming left V 4 bases short and J 4 bases short, with 16 bases between. The CDR3 length is 15 residues. Germline-derived CDR1 and CDR2 are LNHDA and SQIVND (reference sequence). CDR3 protein: CASSTPPGWGETQYF. The CDR3 region has the DNA TGTGCCAGTAGTACGCCCCCAGGGTGGGGAGAGACCCAGTACTTC.

The chain carries TRBV3-1 (or the pseudogene TRBV3-2) and TRBJ2-5, with 7 bases aligning to TRBD2. The V segment lost 3 bases and the J segment 13 bases; nucleotides outside the gene matches: 14. Germline V gene sequence: CDR1 LGHDT, CDR2 YNNKEL (reference sequence). The CDR3 is 14 residues long. The CDR3 sequence: CASSHSGLGAGRYF. In DNA form, the CDR3 reads TGTGCCAGCAGCCACTCTGGTTTGGGAGCGGGAAGGTACTTC.

The table lists this clone with many counts. The chain is built from TRBV5-1 and TRBJ2-1, with 12 nucleotides matching TRBD2. In germline, CDR1 is SGHRS, CDR2 YFSETQ. This CDR3 is 15 amino acids long. V gave up 2 bases and J gave up 8 bases; unmatched junction bases: 5. The CDR3 loop is CASSFGLAGLDEQFF. As DNA, the CDR3 is TGCGCCAGCAGCTTTGGACTAGCGGGATTAGATGAGCAGTTCTTC.

CDR3 sequence: CASSFDRLDNEQFF. For the CDR3, the DNA is TGTGCCAGCAGTTTTGACAGACTAGACAATGAGCAGTTCTTC. The rearrangement joins TRBV27 to TRBJ2-1; tentative D call: TRBD2 (6 bases). The CDR3 sequence is 14 residues long. Germline V gene data show CDR1 as MNHEY and CDR2 as SMNVEV (reference sequence). With 3 bases removed from V and 5 bases from J, the gap between germline ends came to 11 bases.

This clone was counted once. The J gene is TRBJ1-2, the V gene TRBV5-4, with 10 bases fitting TRBD1. This CDR3 is 13 amino acids long. V gave up 4 bases and J gave up 9 bases; unmatched junction bases: 6. Looked up from germline, CDR1 is SGHNT and CDR2 is YYREEE (reference sequence). The CDR3, as DNA: TGTGCCAGCAGCCGACAGGGGGCGCCGAGCTACACCTTC. Its protein product is CASSRQGAPSYTF.

This clone came up a few times. The chain employs TRBV2 and TRBJ1-1; D unclear. This CDR3 is 15 amino acids long. V lost 5 bases and J 0 bases, leaving 13 bases between the germline ends. The germline CDR1 and CDR2 sequences are SNHLY and FYNNEI. The chain's CDR3 is CASSFTTALNTEAFF. As DNA, the CDR3 is TGTGCCAGCAGTTTCACAACAGCATTGAACACTGAAGCTTTCTTT.

Note on this clone: Other DNA sequences in the same sample also yield this CDR3. CDR3 region: CASSIGRVTGELFF. The DNA for the CDR3 is TGTGCCAGTAGTATAGGCAGGGTTACCGGGGAGCTGTTTTTT. V is TRBV19 and J is TRBJ2-2; perhaps TRBD1 as D (5 bases). Per the germline V gene, CDR1 is LNHDA and CDR2 is SQIVND (reference sequence). V lost 1 base and J 5 bases, leaving 8 bases between the germline ends. The CDR3 loop spans 14 amino acids.

The rearrangement joins TRBV19 to TRBJ1-2; 8 bases align to TRBD1. Germline CDR1 and CDR2: LNHDA and SQIVND (reference sequence). CDR3 length: 13 amino acids. The V and J ends lost 8 bases and 6 bases, in that order; junction bases with no gene match: 8. CDR3 bases: TGTGCCAGTGGACAGGGTTTCGTTCATGGCTACACCTTC. Its protein is CASGQGFVHGYTF.

V and J are TRBV30 and TRBJ1-4; D is perhaps TRBD1 (6 bases). The CDR3 sequence is 13 residues long. The V gene lost 4 bases and the J gene lost 5 bases, with 11 bases spanning the gap. Germline CDR1 reads GTSNPN; CDR2 reads SVGIG (reference sequence). CDR3 residues: CAWTGTPNEKLFF. As DNA, the CDR3 is TGTGCCTGGACCGGGACACCCAATGAAAAACTGTTTTTT.

This rearrangement joins TRBV5-1 to TRBJ2-3; 9 bases match TRBD1. The germline V gene encodes CDR1 SGHRS and CDR2 YFSETQ. The CDR3 is 18 amino acids. J gave up 4 bases and V 4 bases, and 16 bases lay outside the gene matches. Here the CDR3 reads CASSQKGTGYQMADTQYF. The CDR3 DNA is TGCGCCAGCAGCCAGAAAGGGACAGGGTATCAGATGGCAGATACGCAGTATTTT.

V is TRBV6-5 and J is TRBJ2-3; D is undetermined. V lost 5 bases and J lost 5, with 14 bases in between. The CDR3 consists of 14 residues. Germline V gene lookup returns CDR1 MNHEY and CDR2 SVGAGI. The chain's CDR3 is CASSSLAVRDTQYF. CDR3 coding DNA: TGTGCCAGCAGTAGCCTCGCGGTGAGAGATACGCAGTATTTT.

This chain links TRBV6-5 with TRBJ2-5; D perhaps matches TRBD2 (5 bases). The V end was cut by 10 bases, the J end by 4 bases, with 13 bases between. The CDR3 runs 12 residues. The germline gives CDR1 MNHEY, CDR2 SVGAGI. CDR3 sequence reads: CATIFGGETQYF. The CDR3 bases are TGTGCCACTATATTCGGAGGAGAGACCCAGTACTTC.

The count of this clone is one. Here the CDR3 reads CASSPGQMNTEAFF. CDR3 in DNA: TGTGCCAGCAGTCCAGGACAGATGAACACTGAAGCTTTCTTT. V gene TRBV2 combines with J gene TRBJ1-1; possibly TRBD1 for D (6 bases). V lost 5 bases and J lost 0, with 10 bases in between. The CDR3 spans 14 residues. The germline V gene encodes CDR1 SNHLY and CDR2 FYNNEI.

The genes are TRBV28 and TRBJ1-5, with TRBD1 matching 7 bases. CDR3 length equals 19 residues. Germline CDR1 MDHEN, CDR2 SYDVKM. With V trimmed by 6 bases and J by 0 bases, 17 bases remained unmatched. CDR3: CASRPTGQLKAFSNQPQHF. As DNA, the CDR3 is TGTGCCAGCAGACCAACGGGACAGCTTAAAGCTTTTAGCAATCAGCCCCAGCATTTT.

The chain uses TRBV6-6 and TRBJ2-1, with TRBD2 as a possible D gene (6 bases). There are 14 residues in the CDR3. Germline V gene sequence: CDR1 MNHNY, CDR2 SVGAGI (reference sequence). V lost 0 bases, J lost 5 bases, and 8 bases lay in between. CDR3 sequence: CASSYSGGNNEQFF. For the CDR3, the DNA is TGTGCCAGCAGTTACTCGGGGGGAAACAATGAGCAGTTCTTC.

The V and J genes are TRBV19 and TRBJ1-1; possibly TRBD1 for D (5 bases). V lost 7 bases to trimming and J lost 8 bases, with 17 bases between them. Germline V gives CDR1 LNHDA, CDR2 SQIVND (reference sequence). The CDR3 length is 13 residues. This CDR3 is CASTPAPDNEAFF. As DNA, the CDR3 is TGTGCCAGTACCCCAGCCCCGGACAACGAAGCTTTCTTT.